This TCR beta chain derives from a study of T-cell memory formation after mild COVID-19. The overall study: Each donor largely had its own TCR clusters. Study observations and caveats: Pre-infection memory showed some responding clones, and this suggested that cross-reactive memory joined. Shrinking CD4+ clones resided mostly in CM and EM, and CD8+ ones in EMRA.

It was 5'RACE with constant-segment primers that produced the TCR alpha and TCR beta cDNA libraries, which carried sample barcodes and UMIs. TCRdb used MiXCR to reprocess the 5' RACE reads, holding one entry per CDR3 protein. The data show around 150,000 distinct CDR3 sequences, more than 12% seen once. The CDR3 length is 16 residues. The V gene lost 1 base and the J gene lost 0 bases, with 11 bases spanning the gap. The germline V gene has CDR1 SGHDT and CDR2 YYEEEE. This clonotype has more than one count but fewer than ten. The target antigen is unknown. The receptor's source is an adult woman who had mild COVID-19 (a few samples of this study predate the infection). Cell type and time point are not known. This sequence joins TRBV5-6 and TRBJ2-1; D remains unclear. The sample comprised PBMCs or a T cell subset sorted from them (not recorded which). CDR3 sequence: CASSLRLVSSYNEQFF. The CDR3 DNA follows: TGTGCCAGCAGCTTGAGATTAGTAAGCTCCTACAATGAGCAGTTCTTC.